This T cell receptor beta chain was captured by sequencing in a study of beta chain features in type 1 diabetes. Overall study context: Patients did not differ from healthy donors in age, gender or cell yield. Broader study findings: People with Type 1 diabetes carried modestly yet significantly shorter TCRB CDR3s in all four CD4+ subsets. HLA influence on TCRB rearrangement stayed unresolved here.

On average, the one heparinised blood draw given by each donor was around 120 mL. cDNA synthesis used the whole RNA isolate, giving expressed TCRB sequences. This table comes from immunoSEQ multiplex PCR, and its TCRdb copy is limited to in-frame clones, with some not included. The table includes approximately 270,000 clones, around 15% detected once. Note on this clone: The antigen is unknown.

The V gene end was trimmed by 5 bases and the J gene end by 0 bases; junction bases not matched to a gene: 5. The CDR3 covers 15 residues. The receptor was derived from a man aged 30 to 39 with type 1 diabetes. The sample taken for sequencing was naive CD4+ T cells from blood. The V gene is TRBV23-1, the J gene TRBJ2-3; 7 nucleotides line up with TRBD1. TRBV23-1 is an ORF; its function is uncertain. CDR3 in DNA: TGCGCCAGCAGTTTAGGACAGGAGAGCACAGATACGCAGTATTTT. It translates to CASSLGQESTDTQYF.